This T cell receptor beta chain was identified during a study of post-analysis software for immune sequencing data. For the study at large: Courses of disease covered relapsing-remitting, secondary progressive and progressive-relapsing multiple sclerosis.

This clonotype appeared a few times. Its antigen remains unknown. Presence of unique molecular identifiers characterized the TCR beta cDNA libraries. MiXCR, applied by TCRdb to the PCR reads, yields one record per CDR3 protein. The top ten hold 4.9% of the sample, which has about 770,000 distinct CDR3 sequences, around 42% seen once. Points from the study as a whole: Normalized Chao1 diversity was significantly reduced in patients versus controls. When patients were compared with controls, four to six TRBV segments were more frequent, TRBV5-6, TRBV5-1 and TRBV20-1 among them.

With 5 bases clipped from V and 6 bases from J, the junction kept 10 bases outside the gene matches. The CDR3 has 14 amino acids. This chain uses TRBV12-3 or TRBV12-4 with TRBJ2-7, with 7 bases that match TRBD1. The sequence was obtained from a girl aged 5-17 years with multiple sclerosis. Sequenced sample: blood. CDR3 DNA: TGTGCCAGCAGTCCTCCACCGACAGGGAGCGAGCAGTACTTC. Protein: CASSPPPTGSEQYF.